One T cell receptor beta chain is described in this entry. The antigen is not known. Genomic DNA of unsorted samples came from 85 million to 90 million PBMCs. Germline CDR1 is SEHNR and CDR2 is FQNEAQ (reference sequence). The ends lost 5 bases at V and 7 bases at J; junction bases unmatched: 14. The CDR3 covers 16 residues. Each PCR replicate run on unsorted PBMC took in 300 ng DNA, roughly 29,000 T cell genomes. Sequenced by immunoSEQ multiplex PCR; TCRdb stores in-frame clones only, minus some. Here the sample spans roughly 500,000 clones, 79% being singletons. This sample is drawn from a study of shared clonotypes between healthy human individuals. Study-level points and caveats: There were few donors, and this limited the genetic and exposure-history diversity represented. Clonotype sharing among donors likely depends on sequencing depth.

This clonotype was sampled from a woman aged 35 to 49 in good health. Some clones in this sample may be carry-over from other donors' samples. The rearrangement uses TRBV7-9 and TRBJ2-1; 7 bases are a match to TRBD2. Sequencing used PBMCs. CDR3 sequence reads: CASSRMAGELWNEQFF. CDR3 nucleotide sequence: TGTGCCAGCAGCCGAATGGCGGGAGAGTTATGGAATGAGCAGTTCTTC.